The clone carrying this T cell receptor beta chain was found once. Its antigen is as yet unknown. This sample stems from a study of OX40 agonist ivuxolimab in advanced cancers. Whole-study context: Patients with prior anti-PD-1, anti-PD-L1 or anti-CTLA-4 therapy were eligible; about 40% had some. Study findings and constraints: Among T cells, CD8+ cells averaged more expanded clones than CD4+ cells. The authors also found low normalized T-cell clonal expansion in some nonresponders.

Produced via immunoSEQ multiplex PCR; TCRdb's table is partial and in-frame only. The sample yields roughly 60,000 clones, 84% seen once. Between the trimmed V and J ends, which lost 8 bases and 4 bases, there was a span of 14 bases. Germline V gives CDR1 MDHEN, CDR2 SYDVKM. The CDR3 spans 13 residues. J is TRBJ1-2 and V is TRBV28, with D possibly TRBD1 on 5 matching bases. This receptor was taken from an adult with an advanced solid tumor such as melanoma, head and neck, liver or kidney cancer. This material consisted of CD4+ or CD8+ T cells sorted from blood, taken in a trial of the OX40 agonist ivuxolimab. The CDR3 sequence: CASGRRQLYGYTF. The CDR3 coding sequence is TGTGCCAGCGGGAGGCGACAGCTCTATGGCTACACCTTC.